This T cell receptor beta chain was observed in a study of T cells in Graves' hyperthyroidism and ophthalmopathy. Germline CDR1 reads KGHSH; CDR2 reads LQKENI. Between the trimmed V and J ends, which lost 2 bases and 1 base, there was a span of 16 bases. This CDR3 comprises 17 residues. The investigators amplified TCR beta CDR3 regions from RNA transcripts. Using the HTBI primer set, a first-round RT-PCR was run on the TCR CDR3. From the multiplex PCR reads, TCRdb called clonotypes with MiXCR, one entry per CDR3 protein. The sample contains around 340,000 distinct CDR3 sequences, over 15% of which appear only once. Patients aged 18 to 65 had newly diagnosed hyperthyroidism lasting under 2 months. Diagnoses used clinical symptoms, serum thyroxine and TRAb, thyroid ultrasound and orbital computed tomography. This clonotype was observed a handful of times.

The chain has TRBV18 and TRBJ2-3, with D maybe TRBD2 (6 bases). This receptor was taken from a woman in her 50s with Graves' hyperthyroidism. The sequencing sample was made of blood. The CDR3 bases are TGTGCCAGCTCACCATGGAATGAAGCGGGCGGCACAGATACGCAGTATTTT. Translated, it gives CASSPWNEAGGTDTQYF.